This is a list of T cell receptor beta chains from one sample in a study of blood T cell repertoires in COVID-19. Sequencing was performed with immunoSEQ multiplex PCR; in TCRdb, only in-frame clones are kept and a portion is missing. The sample holds 150,000 to 200,000 clones, 80% to 90% seen once. The sequencing input was peripheral blood. The receptors here all came from a woman aged 80 or over with COVID-19, enrolled during active disease. Both conserved end residues are part of each CDR3. D genes are given only for firm matches. Clone size is shown for a subset of rows, as once, few, many or a class of expanded clone.

v_call	j_call	d_call	clone_size	cdr3_nt	cdr3_aa
TRBV4-2	TRBJ2-3	TRBD2	-	TGTGCCAGCAGCCAAAGAGGAGCGGGAGGGCCGATAGATACGCAGTATTTT	CASSQRGAGGPIDTQYF
TRBV4-1	TRBJ1-1	-	-	TGCGCCAGCAGCCAAGAAGGTCCAGGGTTGTACACTGAAGCTTTCTTT	CASSQEGPGLYTEAFF
TRBV11-2	TRBJ2-5	-	-	TGTGCCAGCAGCTTCCCTAGCGCTGAGACCCAGTACTTC	CASSFPSAETQYF
TRBV5-1	TRBJ2-3	-	-	TGCGCCAGCAGCCCACAAGGAGGGCCGGCACACGATACGCAGTATTTT	CASSPQGGPAHDTQYF
TRBV2	TRBJ2-1	TRBD1	-	TGTGCCACCCACAGGGGGGCCTACAATGAGCAGTTCTTC	CATHRGAYNEQFF
TRBV27	TRBJ1-1	-	-	TGTGCCAGCAGCCCTCACCCGGACAGGAACACTGAAGCTTTCTTT	CASSPHPDRNTEAFF
TRBV7-8	TRBJ2-1	TRBD1	-	TGTGCCAGCAGCTTAGGGACCGGGACAGGAGAGTACAATGAGCAGTTCTTC	CASSLGTGTGEYNEQFF
TRBV5-1	TRBJ2-1	-	-	TGCGCCAGCAGCCCTCCCAGAGGAGACGCTGGGAATGAGCAGTTCTTC	CASSPPRGDAGNEQFF
TRBV2	TRBJ2-1	TRBD2	once	TGTGCCAGCAGTAGGACTAGCGGGGCCTACAATGAGCAGTTCTTC	CASSRTSGAYNEQFF
TRBV27	TRBJ2-2	TRBD2	-	TGTGCCAGCAGTTTCTCCTACCGTCGTAGCGGGAGCAGCGGGGAGCTGTTTTTT	CASSFSYRRSGSSGELFF
TRBV10-3	TRBJ1-4	-	-	TGTGCCATCAGTGAGAATCTAGACCGAAAACTGTTTTTT	CAISENLDRKLFF
TRBV6-6	TRBJ1-2	-	-	TGTGCCAGCAGTTACCACGGACAGCTTATTAGTGGCTACACCTTC	CASSYHGQLISGYTF
TRBV29-1	TRBJ1-1	-	-	TGCAGCGTATATCTAGGGAACACTGAAGCTTTCTTT	CSVYLGNTEAFF
TRBV11-1	TRBJ2-7	-	once	TGTGCCAGCAGCCTCGAGCCCTACGAGCAGTACTTC	CASSLEPYEQYF
TRBV10-2	TRBJ2-1	-	once	TGCGCCAGCAGTGGGGCAAGCTCCTACAATGAGCAGTTCTTC	CASSGASSYNEQFF
TRBV19	TRBJ2-5	TRBD2	-	TGTGCCAGTAGTCCAATTACGGGGGGGCTAGTAGAGACCCAGTACTTC	CASSPITGGLVETQYF
TRBV2	TRBJ1-2	-	few	TGTGCCAGCAGCGGGTGGGGGGTGCGTACTAACTATGGCTACACCTTC	CASSGWGVRTNYGYTF
TRBV28	TRBJ2-1	TRBD2	-	TGTGCCACCACTAGCGCGTCCTACAATGAGCAGTTCTTC	CATTSASYNEQFF
TRBV19	TRBJ2-1	TRBD2	once	TGTGCCAGTAGTATAGATTCCCCCTCGCGAGCGGGGTACAATGAGCAGTTCTTC	CASSIDSPSRAGYNEQFF
TRBV6-5	TRBJ1-1	TRBD1	-	TGTGCCAGCAGCGCTACAGGGGGCTCTGAAGCTTTCTTT	CASSATGGSEAFF
TRBV5-1	TRBJ2-1	TRBD1	-	TGCGCCAGCAGCCCCCGGACAGGGACCTACAATGAGCAGTTCTTC	CASSPRTGTYNEQFF
TRBV28	TRBJ2-5	TRBD2	-	TGTGCCAGCAGGAGGACTAGCGGGAGGGCCCAAGAGACCCAGTACTTC	CASRRTSGRAQETQYF
TRBV6-6	TRBJ1-1	-	-	TGTGCCAGCAGTTACGGGACACCCAACACTGAAGCTTTCTTT	CASSYGTPNTEAFF
TRBV5-6	TRBJ1-6	-	-	TGTGCCAGCAGCTTGGCCCCGGGGAGGAATTCACCCCTCCACTTT	CASSLAPGRNSPLHF
TRBV6-2/TRBV6-3	TRBJ1-2	TRBD1	-	TGTGCCAGCAGTCTGGGACAGGGTATGGACTATGGCTACACCTTC	CASSLGQGMDYGYTF
TRBV11-3	TRBJ1-6	TRBD1	few	TGTGCCAGCAGCCCAGGGACAGCCTACTCACCCCTCCACTTT	CASSPGTAYSPLHF
TRBV7-2	TRBJ2-1	-	-	TGTGCCAGCAGCACGGACTGGAGCTCCTACAATGAGCAGTTCTTC	CASSTDWSSYNEQFF
TRBV5-1	TRBJ2-7	-	few	TGCGCCAGCAGTAGTTCCGGTGTCGTCCACGGGGAGCAGTACTTC	CASSSSGVVHGEQYF
TRBV7-2	TRBJ1-1	TRBD1	-	TGTGCCAGCAGCTTAGCGGCAGGGGGCATCACTGAAGCTTTCTTT	CASSLAAGGITEAFF
TRBV4-2	TRBJ2-1	TRBD1	-	TGTGCCAGCAGCCAAGATTGGTCGGCGGGGACAGGACGCGATGAGCAGTTCTTC	CASSQDWSAGTGRDEQFF
TRBV5-1	TRBJ1-2	-	few	TGCGCCAGCAGCTTGGCGGCAGGGGACTATGGCTACACCTTC	CASSLAAGDYGYTF
TRBV19	TRBJ1-2	TRBD1	-	TGTGCCAGTAGTCCCCCCGGGACAGGGGCCCTTGCCTATGGCTACACCTTC	CASSPPGTGALAYGYTF
TRBV6-6	TRBJ2-2	TRBD2	-	TGTGCCAGCAGTTTGAACGGGGGGTCGAACACCGGGGAGCTGTTTTTT	CASSLNGGSNTGELFF
TRBV5-1	TRBJ2-7	TRBD1	-	TGCGCCAGCAGCTTGGCCCGACAGGGTGGCGAGCAGTACTTC	CASSLARQGGEQYF
TRBV27	TRBJ2-5	TRBD1	-	TGTGCCAGCAGTTCAACACAGGGGGTGATGCAAGAGACCCAGTACTTC	CASSSTQGVMQETQYF
TRBV6-6	TRBJ1-2	TRBD1	-	TGTGCCAGCAGCTACGGACAGGGGAGAACCTATGGCTACACCTTC	CASSYGQGRTYGYTF
TRBV6-1	TRBJ1-2	-	-	TGTGCCAGCAGTGAAGTCGGCGGAAACTATGGCTACACCTTC	CASSEVGGNYGYTF
TRBV7-6	TRBJ2-4	TRBD1	-	TGTGCCAGCAGCTTAGCGAGGGCCGGGACAGGGAGTTTGGCCAAAAACATTCAGTACTTC	CASSLARAGTGSLAKNIQYF
TRBV5-1	TRBJ2-1	TRBD1	-	TGCGCCAGCAGCTTACAGGGGGGATCCTACAATGAGCAGTTCTTC	CASSLQGGSYNEQFF
TRBV11-3	TRBJ2-7	TRBD2	many	TGTGCCAGCAGCCCGAGCGGGGGACTTGAGCAGTACTTC	CASSPSGGLEQYF
TRBV30	TRBJ1-2	-	-	TGTGCCTGGAGTGGGGCCCTTAGGAACCACTATGGCTACACCTTC	CAWSGALRNHYGYTF
TRBV18	TRBJ2-6	TRBD1	-	TGTGCCAGCTCGCATTCATACAGGGGCCCCGGGGCCAACGTCCTGACTTTC	CASSHSYRGPGANVLTF
TRBV24-1	TRBJ2-3	-	-	TGTGCCACCAGTGATTTGTTGGCGGGCACAGATACGCAGTATTTT	CATSDLLAGTDTQYF
TRBV2	TRBJ2-6	-	-	TGTGCCATGGACAACTCTGGGGCCAACGTCCTGACTTTC	CAMDNSGANVLTF
TRBV6-6	TRBJ1-6	-	-	TGTGCCAGCAGTTACCCCATCCCTTCACCCCTCCACTTT	CASSYPIPSPLHF
TRBV5-1	TRBJ2-1	-	few	TGCGCCAGCAGCTTGGTACTCCCGAGCTCCTACAATGAGCAGTTCTTC	CASSLVLPSSYNEQFF
TRBV10-3	TRBJ2-1	TRBD2	-	TGTGCCATCAGTGAGTCTGCGGGAGGCACCTACAATGAGCAGTTCTTC	CAISESAGGTYNEQFF
TRBV29-1	TRBJ1-2	TRBD1	-	TGCAGCGTTGACAAATTTCGGACAGGGAAGTGGTACGACTATGGCTACACCTTC	CSVDKFRTGKWYDYGYTF
TRBV6-6	TRBJ1-6	TRBD1	-	TGTGCCAGCAGTTACAAGGGACAGCCGTCACCCCTCCACTTT	CASSYKGQPSPLHF
TRBV27	TRBJ1-1	-	-	TGTGCCAGCACCCCCAGGGCAGGCTACACTGAAGCTTTCTTT	CASTPRAGYTEAFF
TRBV5-6	TRBJ1-2	TRBD1	once	TGTGCCAGCAGCTTGGTGACAGGGGGGAAAGCTAACTATGGCTACACCTTC	CASSLVTGGKANYGYTF
TRBV2	TRBJ2-7	TRBD1	-	TGTGCCAGCAGCTGGACAGGGTACGGCTCCTACGAGCAGTACTTC	CASSWTGYGSYEQYF
TRBV7-9	TRBJ2-1	TRBD2	-	TGTGCCAGCAGCTTGATTCTATGGGGAGGGGAAGGGAGCTACAATGAGCAGTTCTTC	CASSLILWGGEGSYNEQFF